Each of the 28 T cell receptor beta chains below was sequenced from the same sample in a study of blood T cell repertoires in COVID-19. The method was immunoSEQ multiplex PCR; TCRdb's version includes in-frame clones alone and lacks a portion of them. The table lists around 240,000 clones, around 89% of them singletons. The specimen was PBMCs or T cells enriched from blood (not recorded which). Every receptor here comes from a man aged 50-59 years who had been exposed to COVID-19.

The chain carries TRBV2 and TRBJ2-3, with TRBD2 matching 9 bases. CDR3 size: 16 residues. After removal of 4 bases from V and 2 bases from J, the junction contained 7 bases not matched to a gene. CDR1 is SNHLY, CDR2 FYNNEI, per germline. This CDR3 is CASSGWTSADTDTQYF. CDR3 in DNA: TGTGCCAGCAGTGGGTGGACTAGCGCTGACACAGATACGCAGTATTTT.

This chain links TRBV6-5 with TRBJ1-2, with unresolved D. Trimming removed 2 bases from V and 7 bases from J, with 5 bases in between. The CDR3 has 11 residues. Germline CDR1 MNHEY, CDR2 SVGAGI. CDR3 DNA: TGTGCCAGCAGTTACGGCAGTGGCTACACCTTC. Translated, it gives CASSYGSGYTF.

The chain joins TRBV5-1 to TRBJ1-1; 7 bases are shared with TRBD1. The CDR3 loop spans 16 amino acids. With 6 bases clipped from V and 4 bases from J, the junction kept 15 bases outside the gene matches. Germline CDR1 SGHRS, CDR2 YFSETQ. In nucleotides, the CDR3 is TGCGCCAGCACCCCCCTTGGTACAGGGGTCCCCACTGAAGCTTTCTTT. It is translated as CASTPLGTGVPTEAFF.

The chain uses TRBV5-5 and TRBJ2-2, with 7 bases fitting TRBD1. V trimming: 4 bases; J trimming: 3 bases; junction bases outside the gene matches: 12. Germline V gene data show CDR1 as SGHKS and CDR2 as YYEKEE (reference sequence). This CDR3 is built from 17 residues. The CDR3 nucleotides are TGTGCCAGCAGCCTGCCTCGAGGGGGCTCTTACACCGGGGAGCTGTTTTTT. It is translated as CASSLPRGGSYTGELFF.

The rearrangement uses TRBV7-7 and TRBJ2-7; possible D gene TRBD1, 5 bases. Per germline, CDR1 SSHAT and CDR2 FNYEAQ (reference sequence). The CDR3 runs 13 residues. In nucleotides, the CDR3 is TGTGCTACTCTCCCGGACACCGCCTACGAGCAGTACTTC. The encoded protein is CATLPDTAYEQYF. The whole variable domain, filled in from reference TRBV7-7 and TRBJ2-7, reads GAGVSQSPRYKVTKRGQDVTLRCDPISSHATLYWYQQALGQGPEFLTYFNYEAQPDKSGLPSDRFSAERPEGSISTLTIQRTEQRDSAMYRCATLPDTAYEQYFGPGTRLTVT.

The chain uses TRBV5-1 and TRBJ1-5, with D unclear. The CDR3 has 14 amino acids. Germline assignment: CDR1 SGHRS and CDR2 YFSETQ. Trimming stripped 4 bases from V and 7 bases from J, with 15 bases between. The CDR3, as DNA: TGCGCCAGCAGCGATGGATCCCCCGGGCAGCCCCAGCATTTT. This sequence encodes CASSDGSPGQPQHF. Combining the CDR3 with reference TRBV5-1 and TRBJ1-5 gives the whole variable domain KAGVTQTPRYLIKTRGQQVTLSCSPISGHRSVSWYQQTPGQGLQFLFEYFSETQRNKGNFPGRFSGRQFSNSRSEMNVSTLELGDSALYLCASSDGSPGQPQHFGDGTRLSIL.

The V gene is TRBV2, the J gene TRBJ1-1; TRBD1 might be the D (5 bases). The CDR3 extends over 15 amino acids. In germline, CDR1 is SNHLY, CDR2 FYNNEI. Trimming left V 11 bases short and J 5 bases short, with 24 bases between. In nucleotides, the CDR3 is TGTGCCGGTACGGGGGTCGAAGTTGGTACAACTGAAGCTTTCTTT. It codes for CAGTGVEVGTTEAFF.

This chain uses TRBV24-1 with TRBJ2-3, with D tentatively TRBD1 (6 bases). This CDR3 contains 16 residues. V was shortened by 10 bases and J by 0 bases, with 19 bases between the two germline ends. Germline CDR1 and CDR2: KGHDR and SFDVKD. DNA of the CDR3: TGTGCCACGTCGAGTTTCGGGACAACTAGCACAGATACGCAGTATTTT. Translating gives CATSSFGTTSTDTQYF.

The gene calls are TRBV30 and TRBJ2-7, with 7 nucleotides matching TRBD1. This CDR3 is 11 amino acids long. V was clipped by 5 bases and J by 7 bases; unmatched bases: 5. Germline CDR1 and CDR2: GTSNPN and SVGIG (reference sequence). CDR3 sequence (DNA): TGTGCCTGGCGACAGGGTCAAGAGCAGTACTTC. Amino acids: CAWRQGQEQYF.

The CDR3 here is CASSVTSGYNEQFF. CDR3 in DNA: TGTGCCAGCAGTGTGACTAGCGGATACAATGAGCAGTTCTTC. The V call is TRBV2, the J call TRBJ2-1; 9 positions match TRBD2. The junction had 2 bases not matched to a gene; V was cut back by 4 bases and J by 4 bases. Looked up from germline, CDR1 is SNHLY and CDR2 is FYNNEI. CDR3 length: 14 amino acids. Full variable domain (missing parts from reference TRBV2 and TRBJ2-1): EPEVTQTPSHQVTQMGQEVILRCVPISNHLYFYWYRQILGQKVEFLVSFYNNEISEKSEIFDDQFSVERPDGSNFTLKIRSTKLEDSAMYFCASSVTSGYNEQFFGPGTRLTVL.

The rearrangement uses TRBV7-3 and TRBJ2-5, with a possible D match to TRBD2 (6 bases). The CDR3 totals 14 residues. The germline V gene encodes CDR1 SGHTA and CDR2 FQGTGA. The ends were cut back, 3 bases at V and 5 bases at J, with 13 bases in the middle. CDR3 residues: CASSLGGRSETQYF. The CDR3 DNA reads TGTGCCAGCAGCTTGGGTGGGAGGAGTGAGACCCAGTACTTC.

This clone was observed a handful of times. Additional DNA sequences in this sample encode the identical CDR3. The V call is TRBV6-4, the J call TRBJ2-3; 12 bases fit TRBD2. Trimming cost V 4 bases and J 4 bases; bases outside gene matches: 0. The CDR3 is made up of 14 amino acids. Germline lookup yields CDR1 MRHNA and CDR2 SNTAGT. CDR3 sequence: CASSASGGADTQYF. The CDR3 DNA reads TGTGCCAGCAGTGCTAGCGGGGGGGCAGATACGCAGTATTTT.

The V and J genes are TRBV19 and TRBJ1-5; D perhaps matches TRBD1 (5 bases). Germline lookup yields CDR1 LNHDA and CDR2 SQIVND (reference sequence). The germline V and J ends were trimmed by 5 bases and 5 bases, with 16 bases remaining between them. The CDR3 runs 15 residues. In DNA form, the CDR3 reads TGTGCCAGTAGTTGGGCAGGGTCGAGGTATCAGCCCCAGCATTTT. Protein: CASSWAGSRYQPQHF.

This rearrangement joins TRBV7-6 to TRBJ2-1; D not resolved. Germline CDR1 SGHVS, CDR2 FNYEAQ. The CDR3 has 12 amino acids. V gave up 4 bases and J gave up 7 bases, with 8 bases separating them. The CDR3 DNA reads as TGTGCCAGCAGCTCCTATAGTAATGAGCAGTTCTTC. Protein sequence: CASSSYSNEQFF.

The chain has TRBV5-5 and TRBJ2-7, with TRBD2 matching 15 bases. Germline trimming cut 4 bases from V and 6 bases from J; bases unmatched to any gene: 5. The CDR3 extends over 15 amino acids. Germline V CDR1 and CDR2: SGHKS, YYEKEE (reference sequence). The CDR3 DNA reads as TGTGCCAGCAGCCGGACTAGCGGGGGGGCCCTCGAGCAGTACTTC. Its translation is CASSRTSGGALEQYF.

The J gene is TRBJ1-2, the V gene TRBV12-3 or TRBV12-4; D call uncertain. This CDR3 is 11 amino acids long. The V end lost 5 bases, the J end lost 4 bases, and 5 bases lay between the germline ends. DNA of the CDR3: TGTGCCAGCAGTGCAGTCTATGGCTACACCTTC. It codes for CASSAVYGYTF.

The chain combines TRBV29-1 with TRBJ2-3; a possible D gene is TRBD2 (6 bases). In germline, CDR1 is SQVTM, CDR2 ANQGSEA. The CDR3 runs 15 residues. The ends were cut back, 6 bases at V and 2 bases at J, with 18 bases in the middle. CDR3 sequence: CSVLGGRGLTDTQYF. The CDR3 DNA is TGCAGCGTCTTGGGCGGGCGGGGTCTCACAGATACGCAGTATTTT.

The V and J genes are TRBV5-5 and TRBJ1-1; D is perhaps TRBD1 (6 bases). The CDR3 covers 13 residues. Per the germline V gene, CDR1 is SGHKS and CDR2 is YYEKEE (reference sequence). Trimming took off 4 bases at V and 11 bases at J, with 18 bases between the two ends. The CDR3 reads CASSQDSPKGAFF. The CDR3 DNA sequence: TGTGCCAGCAGCCAGGACAGCCCCAAGGGGGCTTTCTTT.

The rearrangement joins TRBV5-1 to TRBJ1-1, with no clear D. This CDR3 has 14 residues. V lost 1 base to trimming and J lost 1 base, with 8 bases between them. Germline CDR1 and CDR2: SGHRS and YFSETQ. The DNA of the CDR3 is TGCGCCAGCAGCTTGAACACGCAGAACACTGAAGCTTTCTTT. This codes for CASSLNTQNTEAFF.

The chain joins TRBV6-1 to TRBJ2-7, with TRBD2 matching over 9 bases. V lost 3 bases and J lost 6; bases outside the gene matches: 12. The CDR3 contains 16 residues. Germline CDR1 and CDR2: MNHNS and SASEGT. The CDR3 region has the DNA TGTGCCAGCAGTGAGCTCTCGGGCGGGGGGGCCGCCGAGCAGTACTTC. Amino acids: CASSELSGGGAAEQYF.

The chain employs TRBV6-5 and TRBJ1-2; D is possibly TRBD1 (6 bases). CDR3 length: 13 amino acids. V was trimmed by 5 bases and J by 8 bases, leaving 15 bases between them. The germline V gene has CDR1 MNHEY and CDR2 SVGAGI. The CDR3 region is CASSPGQSVGYTF. CDR3 coding DNA: TGTGCCAGCAGTCCCGGACAGTCGGTAGGCTACACCTTC.

The V call is TRBV7-3, the J call TRBJ2-5; TRBD2 agrees at 11 bases. The trim removed 5 bases at V and 2 bases at J, leaving 10 bases unmatched. Looked up from germline, CDR1 is SGHTA and CDR2 is FQGTGA. CDR3 length equals 17 residues. The CDR3 DNA is TGTGCCAGCAGCGCGGGACCTAGCGGGGGGCTACAAGAGACCCAGTACTTC. It yields the protein CASSAGPSGGLQETQYF.

The rearrangement links TRBV19 to TRBJ1-2; tentative D call: TRBD1 (5 bases). From germline, CDR1 is LNHDA and CDR2 SQIVND (reference sequence). CDR3 size: 15 residues. Trimming pared 10 bases from V and 0 bases from J, leaving 18 bases between. DNA for the CDR3: TGTGCCACCCGAGTTTGGGGCAGGTCTAACTATGGCTACACCTTC. This gives the protein CATRVWGRSNYGYTF.

The rearrangement uses TRBV4-1 and TRBJ1-1; D is ambiguous. The V and J ends lost 1 base and 11 bases respectively, with 14 bases between them. The CDR3 has 13 residues. Germline lookup yields CDR1 MGHRA and CDR2 YSYEKL. CDR3 nucleotides: TGCGCCAGCAGCCAAGCGCGCGGGGAGAATGCTTTCTTT. Its protein is CASSQARGENAFF.

V usage is TRBV3-1 (or the pseudogene TRBV3-2) and J usage is TRBJ1-1, with TRBD1 matching 7 bases. There are 15 residues in the CDR3. Trimming at V came to 5 bases and at J to 1 base, leaving 7 bases not matched to a gene. Germline V gene data show CDR1 as LGHDT and CDR2 as YNNKEL (reference sequence). The CDR3 bases are TGTGCCAGCAGCGCGTACAGGGGCCAGAACACTGAAGCTTTCTTT. Translation gives CASSAYRGQNTEAFF.

The chain links TRBV6-5 to TRBJ1-5, with a weak D call TRBD1 (5 bases). The CDR3 has 15 residues. The V end was cut by 6 bases, the J end by 3 bases, with 15 bases between. The V gene's germline CDR1 is MNHEY and CDR2 SVGAGI. The CDR3 spells CASRKGQGSNQPQHF. The CDR3 nucleotides read TGTGCCAGCAGAAAAGGGCAGGGTTCCAATCAGCCCCAGCATTTT.

This sequence joins TRBV27 and TRBJ1-5; D is unresolved. From germline, CDR1 is MNHEY and CDR2 SMNVEV (reference sequence). This CDR3 is built from 15 residues. The ends were cut back, 1 base at V and 6 bases at J, with 13 bases in the middle. DNA of the CDR3: TGTGCCAGCAGTTTATGGCCGCCCGAGGGTCAGCCCCAGCATTTT. Translation gives CASSLWPPEGQPQHF.

The V gene is TRBV9, the J gene TRBJ1-3; 7 nucleotides agree with TRBD1. V shed 3 bases, J shed 9 bases, and the junction held 12 bases outside the gene matches. The length of the CDR3 is 15 residues. The germline V gene has CDR1 SGDLS and CDR2 YYNGEE. CDR3 region: CASSGLTGRGGTIYF. CDR3 coding DNA: TGTGCCAGCAGCGGACTGACAGGGCGTGGCGGCACCATATATTTT.